Presented here are 6 T cell receptor beta chains from one specimen sequenced in a study of OX40 agonist ivuxolimab in advanced cancers. Repertoires were generated with immunoSEQ multiplex PCR, while TCRdb's copy carries only in-frame clones and drops some. The sample consists of tens of thousands of clones, roughly 87% of them appearing once. The sequencing here drew on CD4+ or CD8+ T cells sorted from blood, taken in a trial of the OX40 agonist ivuxolimab. Receptor source: an adult with an advanced solid tumor such as melanoma, head and neck, liver or kidney cancer.

With regard to this clone: The same CDR3 can be traced to other DNA sequences in this sample. The chain has TRBV6-5 and TRBJ2-7; 10 bases align to TRBD1. The CDR3 sequence is 15 residues long. Germline loops: CDR1 MNHEY, CDR2 SVGAGI. J was trimmed by 6 bases and V by 0 bases; bases with no gene match: 5. CDR3 nucleotides: TGTGCCAGCAGTTACTCCGGGACAGGGGACGGCGAGCAGTACTTC. This encodes CASSYSGTGDGEQYF.

This chain joins TRBV5-1 and TRBJ1-3; TRBD1 might be the D (6 bases). The CDR3 contains 19 residues. The ends were cut back, 5 bases at V and 1 base at J, with 25 bases in the middle. Germline values: CDR1 SGHRS, CDR2 YFSETQ. This chain's CDR3 is CASSPNSSGQRLSGNTIYF. The CDR3 DNA is TGCGCCAGCAGTCCGAATTCGAGCGGACAGCGACTATCTGGAAACACCATATATTTT.

Concerning this clone itself: Other nucleotide sequences in the sample specify the same CDR3. The rearrangement links TRBV5-1 to TRBJ2-1, with D uncertain. V was pared by 0 bases and J by 3 bases, with 7 bases between. The CDR3 covers 14 residues. Germline V gives CDR1 SGHRS, CDR2 YFSETQ. CDR3 loop: CASSLGGLYNEQFF. In DNA form, the CDR3 reads TGCGCCAGCAGCTTGGGTGGTCTCTACAATGAGCAGTTCTTC.

The chain recombines TRBV29-1 with TRBJ1-5; D call uncertain. The CDR3 runs 13 residues. CDR1 is SQVTM and CDR2 is ANQGSEA in the germline V gene. V was trimmed by 2 bases and J by 9 bases, leaving 14 bases between them. CDR3 region: CSVEIGGRRPQHF. The CDR3 bases are TGCAGCGTTGAAATAGGCGGGCGGAGGCCCCAGCATTTT.

The V and J genes are TRBV19 and TRBJ1-5; the D is unclear. The germline V gene has CDR1 LNHDA and CDR2 SQIVND (reference sequence). This CDR3 comprises 15 residues. V was pared by 4 bases and J by 5 bases, with 15 bases between. The CDR3 DNA reads TGTGCCAGTAGTAGCAACACCGCCGGGGATCAGCCCCAGCATTTT. It codes for CASSSNTAGDQPQHF.

This chain joins TRBV6-5 and TRBJ1-1; unclear D gene. The CDR3 has 13 amino acids. V dropped 6 bases and J dropped 1 base, with 9 bases sitting between them. CDR1 and CDR2 (germline): MNHEY, SVGAGI. In DNA form, the CDR3 reads TGTGCCAGCAGGCTACTTGAGAACACTGAAGCTTTCTTT. Amino acids: CASRLLENTEAFF.